A single sample gave rise to the 23 T cell receptor beta chains below, sequenced in a study of regulatory T cells in long-lasting Graves disease (dated by TCRdb to the early 2020s). The receptor library was made with multiplex PCR. The sample was run on an Illumina HiSeq 4000. To build TCR beta libraries, CDR3 regions were amplified by Arm-PCR using iRepertoire HTBI primers. The public reads were run again by TCRdb, first through fastp at Q25 and then through MiXCR, and only productive beta chains were kept. CDR3 protein duplicates are merged, each entry listing the most common genes and DNA. A total of around 510,000 distinct CDR3 sequences appear in this sample, around 21% of them only once. The ten most abundant clones make up 7% to 10% of the sample. According to the study, the label for this sample's time point signals: persistent/refractory GD, antithyroid drugs over 5 years with positive TRAb. For both TCR sequencing and RNA sequencing, RNA was extracted from PBMCs in TRIzol.

The sequenced sample was peripheral blood mononuclear cells (PBMCs), obtained when the disease was refractory, from a patient treated with antithyroid drugs. The receptors derive from a female donor with Graves disease.

The table lists this clonotype with a few counts. The CDR3 DNA reads as TGTGCCTGGAGTGTAGACAGTGCCTACGAGCAGTACTTC. It codes for CAWSVDSAYEQYF. The chain combines TRBV30 with TRBJ2-7; D perhaps matches TRBD1 (5 bases). Looked up from germline, CDR1 is GTSNPN and CDR2 is SVGIG (reference sequence). This CDR3 is 13 amino acids long. V lost 0 bases, J lost 2 bases, and 8 bases lay in between.

This clonotype was counted many times. The chain joins TRBV11-2 to TRBJ1-4, with D hard to call. The CDR3 loop spans 12 amino acids. The germline V gene has CDR1 SGHAT and CDR2 FQNNGV. Trimming cost V 6 bases and J 4 bases, with 6 bases left between them. Here the CDR3 DNA reads TGTGCCAGCAGGGGAATTAATGAAAAACTGTTTTTT. Encoded protein: CASRGINEKLFF.

In this sample, this clonotype turned up many times. The genes are TRBV24-1 and TRBJ2-2; 15 bases agree with TRBD2. The germline V gene has CDR1 KGHDR and CDR2 SFDVKD. J was trimmed by 5 bases and V by 4 bases; bases with no gene match: 1. The CDR3 sequence is 16 residues long. CDR3 region: CATSDGTSGRTGELFF. In nucleotides, the CDR3 is TGTGCCACCAGTGACGGGACTAGCGGGAGGACCGGGGAGCTGTTTTTT.

The rearrangement links TRBV7-2 to TRBJ2-7, with a tentative D call TRBD2 (5 bases). With 4 bases removed from V and 1 base from J, the gap between germline ends came to 14 bases. CDR1 is SGHTA and CDR2 is FQGNSA in the germline V gene. CDR3 length: 15 amino acids. The CDR3 sequence: CASSSFALGSYEQYF. The CDR3 coding sequence is TGTGCCAGCAGCTCGTTTGCACTAGGGTCCTACGAGCAGTACTTC.

Comments on this clonotype: Given a much more abundant clone one base away, this may be a read error. V and J are TRBV6-5 and TRBJ2-5; 13 bases are shared with TRBD2. Germline loops: CDR1 MNHEY, CDR2 SVGAGI. This CDR3 has 19 residues. The CDR3 reads CASSSRTSGSSVVGEAQYF. DNA of the CDR3: TGTGCCAGCAGTTCACGGACTAGCGGGAGTTCTGTAGTCGGAGAGGCCCAGTACTTC.

The CDR3 coding sequence is TGCGCCAGCAGCTTGTCAGGACAGATCACAGATACGCAGTATTTT. Translation: CASSLSGQITDTQYF. This chain joins TRBV5-1 and TRBJ2-3, with D maybe TRBD1 (6 bases). Germline loops: CDR1 SGHRS, CDR2 YFSETQ. Trimming removed 1 base from V and 2 bases from J, with 11 bases in between. CDR3 length: 15 residues.

This clonotype was seen a single time. V and J are TRBV6-5 and TRBJ2-2; D gene ambiguous. Trimming removed 2 bases from V and 8 bases from J, with 12 bases in between. CDR1 is MNHEY, CDR2 SVGAGI, per germline. The CDR3 is made up of 14 amino acids. The CDR3 nucleotides are TGTGCCAGCAGTTACCGACCCTTAATAGGGGAGCTGTTTTTT. Its translation is CASSYRPLIGELFF.

The chain carries TRBV6-1 and TRBJ2-3; D not resolved. V was shortened by 6 bases and J by 0 bases, with 7 bases between the two germline ends. Per the germline V gene, CDR1 is MNHNS and CDR2 is SASEGT. The CDR3 runs to 13 residues. The CDR3 region is CASRIRSTDTQYF. CDR3 coding DNA: TGTGCCAGCAGGATCAGGAGCACAGATACGCAGTATTTT.

The rearrangement joins TRBV11-2 to TRBJ2-2; TRBD1 aligns across 9 bases. V was pared by 2 bases and J by 5 bases, with 12 bases of the junction left unmatched. The germline gives CDR1 SGHAT, CDR2 FQNNGV. The CDR3 loop spans 18 amino acids. CDR3 residues: CASSLPLRTGASTGELFF. The DNA for the CDR3 is TGTGCCAGCAGCTTACCCTTGAGGACAGGGGCCTCTACCGGGGAGCTGTTTTTT.

This clonotype was counted ten times or more. The chain recombines TRBV7-2 with TRBJ1-2; D call uncertain. V gave up 5 bases and J gave up 2 bases, with 12 bases separating them. Germline V lookup: CDR1 SGHTA, CDR2 FQGNSA. The CDR3 runs 14 residues. The DNA of the CDR3 is TGTGCCAGCAGCCCCATACCCAGGAACTATGGCTACACCTTC. It is translated as CASSPIPRNYGYTF. Together with reference TRBV7-2 and TRBJ1-2, the CDR3 gives the full variable domain: GAGVSQSPSNKVTEKGKDVELRCDPISGHTALYWYRQSLGQGLEFLIYFQGNSAPDKSGLPSDRFSAERTGGSVSTLTIQRTQQEDSAVYLCASSPIPRNYGYTFGSGTRLTVV.

This clonotype was counted at least ten times. The chain has TRBV18 and TRBJ1-5; D possibly corresponds to TRBD1 (6 bases). V lost 6 bases, J lost 7 bases, and 13 bases lay in between. The CDR3 is made up of 13 amino acids. Germline CDR1 and CDR2: KGHSH and LQKENI. The CDR3 nucleotides are TGTGCCAGCTCGACAGGAATGGGGCAGCCCCAGCATTTT. Amino acids: CASSTGMGQPQHF.

This clonotype showed up many times. The chain employs TRBV18 and TRBJ1-2, with 7 bases aligning to TRBD1. Germline V lookup: CDR1 KGHSH, CDR2 LQKENI. J was trimmed by 10 bases and V by 2 bases; bases with no gene match: 4. CDR3 length: 12 amino acids. This CDR3 is CASSPGTADYTF. As DNA, the CDR3 is TGTGCCAGCTCACCAGGGACAGCCGACTACACCTTC. Variable domain in full (rest from reference TRBV18 and TRBJ1-2): NAGVMQNPRHLVRRRGQEARLRCSPMKGHSHVYWYRQLPEEGLKFMVYLQKENIIDESGMPKERFSAEFPKEGPSILRIQQVVRGDSAAYFCASSPGTADYTFGSGTRLTVV.

This clonotype was seen repeatedly, ten times or more. This CDR3 reads CASSFRFPQTGRNTEAFF. CDR3 DNA sequence: TGTGCCAGCAGTTTTCGGTTTCCACAAACAGGGCGCAACACTGAAGCTTTCTTT. V usage is TRBV27 and J usage is TRBJ1-1, with a weak D call TRBD1 (6 bases). From germline, CDR1 is MNHEY and CDR2 SMNVEV (reference sequence). V was trimmed by 3 bases and J by 2 bases, leaving 22 bases between them. The length of the CDR3 is 18 residues.

The chain couples TRBV15 to TRBJ2-2; no clear D gene. Trimming pared 2 bases from V and 6 bases from J, leaving 10 bases between. This CDR3 has 14 residues. Germline V lookup: CDR1 LNHNV, CDR2 YYDKDF (reference sequence). The CDR3: CATSRPDGPGELFF. The CDR3 DNA reads TGTGCCACCAGCAGACCCGACGGACCCGGGGAGCTGTTTTTT.

J is TRBJ2-7 and V is TRBV20-1; D is uncertain. Germline loops: CDR1 DFQATT, CDR2 SNEGSKA (reference sequence). The V and J ends lost 2 bases and 7 bases respectively, with 6 bases between them. The CDR3 length is 10 residues. The CDR3 sequence: CSARQVEQYF. The CDR3 coding sequence is TGCAGTGCTAGACAGGTAGAGCAGTACTTC.

Details on this clonotype: Just one base apart from a much larger clone, this may be a read error. The chain recombines TRBV3-1 with TRBJ1-4; D is unclear. Germline assignment: CDR1 LGHDT and CDR2 YNNKEL (reference sequence). This CDR3 contains 13 residues. The CDR3 sequence: CASSSRIDEKLLF. In nucleotides, the CDR3 is TGTGCCAGCAGCTCCAGGATCGATGAAAAACTGCTTTTT.

This chain uses TRBV28 with TRBJ2-6; the D gene is possibly TRBD1 (5 bases). V lost 3 bases and J lost 3, with 18 bases in between. This CDR3 has 18 amino acids. Germline CDR1 is MDHEN and CDR2 is SYDVKM. Here the CDR3 DNA reads TGTGCCAGCAGTTTGGGGTCTTTAGGGGCGCTTGGGGCCAACGTCCTGACTTTC. Residues: CASSLGSLGALGANVLTF.

In its sample, this clonotype was seen a few times. This chain links TRBV5-1 with TRBJ1-5, with a weak D call TRBD1 (5 bases). CDR3 size: 15 residues. Germline loops: CDR1 SGHRS, CDR2 YFSETQ. The V end lost 2 bases, the J end lost 0 bases, and 9 bases lay between the germline ends. The CDR3 protein is CASSFGTDSNQPQHF. DNA of the CDR3: TGCGCCAGCAGCTTCGGGACGGATAGCAATCAGCCCCAGCATTTT.

This sequence joins TRBV5-1 and TRBJ1-1, with D tentatively TRBD1 (5 bases). V was pared by 0 bases and J by 5 bases, with 11 bases between. CDR1 and CDR2 (germline): SGHRS, YFSETQ. The CDR3 runs to 14 residues. CDR3 coding DNA: TGCGCCAGCAGCTTGGTTCTTGAGGGGACTGAAGCTTTCTTT. Translated: CASSLVLEGTEAFF.

The chain couples TRBV4-1 to TRBJ2-5; D might be TRBD2 (5 bases). Germline V CDR1 and CDR2: MGHRA, YSYEKL. Between the trimmed V and J ends, which lost 3 bases and 2 bases, there was a span of 13 bases. This CDR3 contains 15 residues. The CDR3 here is CASSHPPQRQETQYF. CDR3 coding DNA: TGCGCCAGCAGCCATCCCCCTCAGCGGCAAGAGACCCAGTACTTC.

Worth noting for this clonotype: This may be a read error, as it is one base from a much larger clone. The chain has TRBV27 and TRBJ1-1, with D tentatively TRBD1 (5 bases). Germline CDR1 MNHEY, CDR2 SMNVEV (reference sequence). This CDR3 spans 14 amino acids. The CDR3 protein is CASSLMRLDTEVFF. The CDR3 DNA is TGTGCCAGCAGTTTAATGCGTCTGGACACTGAAGTTTTCTTT.

This clonotype was recorded a few times. The chain is built from TRBV20-1 and TRBJ2-5; 8 bases are shared with TRBD2. There are 14 residues in the CDR3. Germline trimming cut 6 bases from V and 5 bases from J; bases unmatched to any gene: 11. Per germline, CDR1 DFQATT and CDR2 SNEGSKA (reference sequence). CDR3 protein: CSAPDGGAGETQYF. The DNA of the CDR3 is TGCAGTGCGCCCGACGGGGGGGCTGGGGAGACCCAGTACTTC.

In its sample, this clonotype was seen many times. The chain employs TRBV29-1 and TRBJ2-7; 8 bases are a match to TRBD2. The CDR3 runs 17 residues. Germline CDR1 and CDR2: SQVTM and ANQGSEA. Trimming at V came to 3 bases and at J to 0 bases, leaving 13 bases not matched to a gene. CDR3 amino acids: CSVDGGDGGSSSYEQYF. In DNA, the CDR3 is TGCAGCGTTGACGGGGGGGACGGGGGGTCGAGCTCCTACGAGCAGTACTTC.